What follows are 14 T cell receptor beta chains derived from one specimen sequenced in a study of cytomegalovirus exposure and HLA in healthy donors. The primer mix had 60 Vbeta and 13 Jbeta primers. The protocol was immunoSEQ multiplex PCR, while the TCRdb copy is restricted to in-frame clones and leaves out a portion. The repertoire consists of approximately 180,000 clones, with roughly four fifths occurring once and the leading ten covering about 2.2%. Sequencing was carried out using PBMCs. These receptors were taken from a woman between 25 and 40 years old in good health and CMV-seronegative.

This clone appeared a single time. The CDR3 protein is CASSLTRTSQEQFF. In DNA form, the CDR3 reads TGTGCCAGCAGCTTAACTCGGACTAGCCAAGAGCAGTTCTTC. The chain employs TRBV7-3 and TRBJ2-1, with 8 positions matching TRBD2. CDR1 SGHTA and CDR2 FQGTGA come from the germline V gene. V shed 0 bases, J shed 10 bases, and the junction held 5 bases outside the gene matches. CDR3 length: 14 amino acids.

This chain links TRBV6-5 with TRBJ2-7; tentative D call: TRBD2 (6 bases). Germline CDR1 is MNHEY and CDR2 is SVGAGI. Between the trimmed V and J ends, which lost 5 bases and 7 bases, there was a span of 18 bases. CDR3 length equals 14 residues. The CDR3 bases are TGTGCCAGCAGTGGAACCGGGAGCTTGGGGGAGCAGTACTTC. Protein sequence: CASSGTGSLGEQYF.

The CDR3 sequence: CASSEVAGLNEQFF. The CDR3 DNA reads as TGTGCCAGCAGTGAAGTAGCGGGCCTCAATGAGCAGTTCTTC. J is TRBJ2-1 and V is TRBV2; TRBD2 matches 7 bases. Losses at the gene ends were 1 base for V and 6 bases for J; bases not matched to a gene: 3. The V gene's germline CDR1 is SNHLY and CDR2 FYNNEI. The CDR3 loop spans 14 amino acids. Full variable domain (missing parts from reference TRBV2 and TRBJ2-1): EPEVTQTPSHQVTQMGQEVILRCVPISNHLYFYWYRQILGQKVEFLVSFYNNEISEKSEIFDDQFSVERPDGSNFTLKIRSTKLEDSAMYFCASSEVAGLNEQFFGPGTRLTVL.

The chain couples TRBV15 to TRBJ2-7; 10 nucleotides align to TRBD1. The V segment lost 1 base and the J segment 0 bases; nucleotides outside the gene matches: 3. Germline CDR1 LNHNV, CDR2 YYDKDF (reference sequence). The CDR3 sequence is 16 residues long. This chain's CDR3 is CATSRGGDRGSYEQYF. Written as DNA, the CDR3 is TGTGCCACCAGCAGAGGGGGGGACAGGGGCTCCTACGAGCAGTACTTC. Looking up the rest from reference TRBV15 and TRBJ2-7 gives the full variable domain: DAMVIQNPRYQVTQFGKPVTLSCSQTLNHNVMYWYQQKSSQAPKLLFHYYDKDFNNEADTPDNFQSRRPNTSFCFLDIRSPGLGDTAMYLCATSRGGDRGSYEQYFGPGTRLTVT.

The chain carries TRBV29-1 and TRBJ1-2; possibly TRBD1 for D (6 bases). Trimming took off 5 bases at V and 5 bases at J, with 9 bases between the two ends. Germline V gene data show CDR1 as SQVTM and CDR2 as ANQGSEA. CDR3 size: 11 residues. Here the CDR3 DNA reads TGCAGCGTTAACCAGGGGTATGGCTACACCTTC. It encodes CSVNQGYGYTF.

The chain carries TRBV7-2 and TRBJ2-3, with 9 bases fitting TRBD2. CDR1 and CDR2 from the germline V gene are SGHTA and FQGNSA. J was trimmed by 8 bases and V by 3 bases; bases with no gene match: 9. This CDR3 has 15 amino acids. The CDR3 region is CASSFVAGGAGTQYF. In DNA, the CDR3 is TGTGCCAGCAGCTTCGTGGCGGGGGGGGCCGGTACGCAGTATTTT.

In regard to this clone: Distinct nucleotide sequences in the sample also encode this CDR3. V gene TRBV28 combines with J gene TRBJ2-1, with D possibly TRBD1 on 6 matching bases. CDR1 is MDHEN and CDR2 is SYDVKM in the germline V gene. The CDR3 extends over 12 amino acids. Trimming took off 2 bases at V and 7 bases at J, with 6 bases between the two ends. The CDR3 nucleotides read TGTGCCAGCAGTTTAAGGGGGAATGAGCAGTTCTTC. Translation gives CASSLRGNEQFF.

The CDR3 reads CASSLPRSYEQYF. DNA for the CDR3: TGTGCCAGCAGTTTACCCAGGTCCTACGAGCAGTACTTC. The V call is TRBV28, the J call TRBJ2-7, with unresolved D. Germline V lookup: CDR1 MDHEN, CDR2 SYDVKM. Trimming cost V 2 bases and J 1 base, with 6 bases left between them. CDR3 length: 13 residues.

The genes are TRBV30 and TRBJ2-7; tentatively, D is TRBD2 (6 bases). The CDR3 totals 13 residues. Germline CDR1 and CDR2: GTSNPN and SVGIG (reference sequence). Trimming took off 2 bases at V and 6 bases at J, with 14 bases between the two ends. The CDR3 here is CAWSPGTRVEQYF. Written as DNA, the CDR3 is TGTGCCTGGAGTCCTGGGACTCGGGTCGAGCAGTACTTC.

A few counts support this clone. The rearrangement links TRBV6-8 to TRBJ1-4; D is unresolved. CDR3 length equals 15 residues. Looked up from germline, CDR1 is MNHGY and CDR2 is SAAAGT. The ends were cut back, 6 bases at V and 0 bases at J, with 11 bases in the middle. The DNA of the CDR3 is TGTGCCAGCAGCGGGAGGTTGACAACTAATGAAAAACTGTTTTTT. This encodes CASSGRLTTNEKLFF.

The J gene is TRBJ1-1, the V gene TRBV12-5; D unresolved. Germline loops: CDR1 LGHNT, CDR2 FRNRAP. The CDR3 loop spans 14 amino acids. Trimming removed 3 bases at V and 6 bases at J, with 14 bases between. The CDR3 loop is CASGFSRGSPEAFF. In DNA form, the CDR3 reads TGTGCTAGTGGTTTTTCAAGAGGGAGCCCTGAAGCTTTCTTT.

The rearrangement uses TRBV7-9 and TRBJ2-1; 7 nucleotides line up with TRBD1. V was pared by 4 bases and J by 1 base, with 7 bases of the junction left unmatched. The length of the CDR3 is 16 residues. Germline V gives CDR1 SEHNR, CDR2 FQNEAQ (reference sequence). CDR3 sequence reads: CASSSSRDSSYNEQFF. As DNA, the CDR3 is TGTGCCAGCAGCTCGTCCCGGGACAGTTCCTACAATGAGCAGTTCTTC.

This clone showed up just a few times. This chain joins TRBV10-1 and TRBJ2-4; possibly TRBD2 for D (5 bases). CDR3 size: 13 residues. Trimming took off 1 base at V and 9 bases at J, with 10 bases between the two ends. Germline assignment: CDR1 WNHNN and CDR2 SYGVQD (reference sequence). CDR3 in amino acids: CASSEFSAGIQYF. The DNA of the CDR3 is TGCGCCAGCAGTGAGTTCTCGGCGGGCATTCAGTACTTC.

This clone showed up many times. The CDR3 loop reads CASSLVIGTGANQPQHF. CDR3 DNA sequence: TGTGCCAGCAGCTTAGTGATCGGGACAGGGGCCAATCAGCCCCAGCATTTT. The chain joins TRBV7-2 to TRBJ1-5; 10 nucleotides line up with TRBD1. This CDR3 spans 17 amino acids. Germline V gene data show CDR1 as SGHTA and CDR2 as FQGNSA. J was trimmed by 3 bases and V by 1 base; bases with no gene match: 6.